This T cell receptor (beta chain) was sequenced during a study of monozygotic twins with cystic fibrosis. Notes on the study in general: Shared CDR3 numbers were not associated with age, concordance or severity. Unrelated CF individuals shared fewer identical clonotypes than monozygotic CF twins. Co-twins had the most similar V usage for 13 of 16 pairs, J for 8. The repertoire was suggested to be naive-dominated, clonality median 0.0095.

Using immunoSEQ multiplex PCR, the repertoire was profiled, and TCRdb retains in-frame clones only, with some absent. The table lists 30,000 to 35,000 clones, about 96% of them singletons. The germline gives CDR1 LNHDA, CDR2 SQIVND (reference sequence). V trimming: 2 bases; J trimming: 4 bases; junction bases outside the gene matches: 8. This CDR3 has 16 residues. In the case of this clone: The antigen is not known.

This receptor was obtained from a girl aged 2 to 9 with cystic fibrosis. The J gene is TRBJ1-5, the V gene TRBV19, with 7 positions matching TRBD1. The source material was blood. The DNA for the CDR3 is TGTGCCAGTAGTATATACCGGGACAGCCTTAATCAGCCCCAGCATTTT. It encodes CASSIYRDSLNQPQHF.